The next 21 T cell receptor beta chains were all read from a single sample in a study of post-analysis software for immune sequencing data. Study findings and constraints: Five TRBV segments occurring more often in patients than controls included TRBV5-6, TRBV5-1 and TRBV20-1.

Unique molecular identifiers featured in each of the TCR beta cDNA libraries. TCRdb fed the PCR reads into MiXCR, producing one record per CDR3 protein. The sample shows fewer than 550,000 distinct CDR3 sequences, around 34% of them seen only once. Their cognate antigens are unknown. The source material was blood. The origin of the receptors is a girl under 18 with multiple sclerosis.

This clonotype has a handful of counts. This chain links TRBV29-1 with TRBJ1-1, with 7 bases fitting TRBD1. The CDR3 contains 13 residues. CDR1 is SQVTM and CDR2 is ANQGSEA in the germline V gene. With V trimmed by 5 bases and J by 3 bases, 6 bases remained unmatched. The CDR3 loop is CSVRQGMDTEAFF. The CDR3 DNA follows: TGCAGCGTTAGACAGGGTATGGACACTGAAGCTTTCTTT.

V is TRBV4-1 and J is TRBJ2-5; no firm D call. This CDR3 comprises 13 residues. V shed 1 base and J shed 3 bases, with 6 bases lying between them. The germline CDR1 and CDR2 sequences are MGHRA and YSYEKL. The CDR3 DNA reads TGCGCCAGCAGCCAAGTAGGCGAAGAGACCCAGTACTTC. It translates to CASSQVGEETQYF.

The chain carries TRBV20-1 and TRBJ2-2; the match to TRBD1 covers 9 bases. CDR1 and CDR2 (germline): DFQATT, SNEGSKA (reference sequence). The CDR3 loop spans 15 amino acids. The V gene end was trimmed by 3 bases and the J gene end by 7 bases; junction bases not matched to a gene: 9. The CDR3 reads CSASRDRAFGGELFF. CDR3 nucleotides: TGCAGTGCTAGCCGGGACAGGGCGTTCGGCGGGGAGCTGTTTTTT.

This clonotype was detected ten times or more. The rearrangement joins TRBV6-5 to TRBJ2-1; D might be TRBD1 (6 bases). Trimming removed 6 bases from V and 0 bases from J, with 15 bases in between. This CDR3 spans 16 amino acids. CDR1 is MNHEY, CDR2 SVGAGI, per germline. The CDR3 region is CASRRVQGSSYNEQFF. CDR3 bases: TGTGCCAGCAGGCGAGTACAGGGTAGCTCCTACAATGAGCAGTTCTTC.

This clonotype occurred many times. CDR3 residues: CSARDSGGSSYEQYF. DNA for the CDR3: TGCAGTGCTAGGGATTCCGGGGGTAGCTCCTACGAGCAGTACTTC. This chain connects TRBV20-1 to TRBJ2-7; a weak D match, TRBD2 (6 bases). Germline-derived CDR1 and CDR2 are DFQATT and SNEGSKA (reference sequence). The CDR3 extends over 15 amino acids. Trimming stripped 3 bases from V and 0 bases from J, with 15 bases between.

The chain joins TRBV5-5 to TRBJ1-5; D perhaps matches TRBD1 (5 bases). Germline V gene lookup returns CDR1 SGHKS and CDR2 YYEKEE (reference sequence). V lost 5 bases and J 0 bases, leaving 12 bases between the germline ends. CDR3 size: 15 residues. The CDR3 protein is CASRLGQYSNQPQHF. The CDR3 bases are TGTGCCAGCAGACTCGGACAATATAGCAATCAGCCCCAGCATTTT.

The chain combines TRBV9 with TRBJ1-1, with D possibly being TRBD1 (5 bases). Germline CDR1 reads SGDLS; CDR2 reads YYNGEE. CDR3 length: 13 amino acids. Trimming removed 6 bases from V and 0 bases from J, with 9 bases in between. This CDR3 reads CASTPTVNTEAFF. DNA of the CDR3: TGTGCCAGCACCCCGACAGTGAACACTGAAGCTTTCTTT.

With respect to this clonotype: A read error is possible here, since a much larger clone lies one base away. This sequence joins TRBV6-5 and TRBJ2-1; 9 bases agree with TRBD2. CDR1 and CDR2 (germline): MNHEY, SVGAGI. The CDR3 length is 19 residues. In DNA, the CDR3 is TGTGCCAGCAGTTACTCGAGTCAGAGCGGGGGGCTCTCCTACAATGGGCAGTTCTTC. Protein: CASSYSSQSGGLSYNGQFF.

This clonotype turned up a few times. The chain recombines TRBV10-3 with TRBJ1-1; TRBD1 might be the D (5 bases). Deletions cut 3 bases from V and 3 bases from J, with 17 bases between. Germline lookup yields CDR1 ENHRY and CDR2 SYGVKD. The CDR3 is 16 residues long. CDR3 nucleotide sequence: TGTGCCATCAGTGACCTTGGCGCAGGGAAGGACACTGAAGCTTTCTTT. Residues: CAISDLGAGKDTEAFF.

This clonotype came up a few times. The chain has TRBV12-3 or TRBV12-4 and TRBJ1-5; D is perhaps TRBD1 (5 bases). The V gene lost 5 bases and the J gene lost 9 bases, with 14 bases spanning the gap. The CDR3 covers 13 residues. Here the CDR3 reads CASSGGSGGPQHF. CDR3 nucleotides: TGTGCCAGCAGTGGGGGGTCGGGGGGGCCCCAGCATTTT.

The gene calls are TRBV9 and TRBJ2-3, with D possibly being TRBD1 or TRBD2 (6 bases each). This CDR3 contains 13 residues. Germline CDR1 and CDR2: SGDLS and YYNGEE. V was cut by 3 bases and J by 5 bases, with 10 bases left in between. The CDR3 sequence is CASSEGGEDTQYF. Written as DNA, the CDR3 is TGTGCCAGCAGCGAGGGGGGCGAAGATACGCAGTATTTT.

V and J are TRBV7-6 and TRBJ2-7, with no clear D. The CDR3 totals 14 residues. Between the trimmed V and J ends, which lost 6 bases and 8 bases, there was a span of 20 bases. The germline V gene encodes CDR1 SGHVS and CDR2 FNYEAQ. CDR3 sequence (DNA): TGTGCCAGCAGTAATACACCGGGCCTCAAGAAGCAGTACTTC. Residues: CASSNTPGLKKQYF.

The chain uses TRBV24-1 and TRBJ2-1, with D maybe TRBD2 (6 bases). Trimming removed 9 bases at V and 5 bases at J, with 19 bases between. The germline CDR1 and CDR2 sequences are KGHDR and SFDVKD. This CDR3 spans 15 amino acids. The CDR3, as DNA: TGTGCCACCGGGGCCGGGACTGGGGTAAACAATGAGCAGTTCTTC. It is translated as CATGAGTGVNNEQFF.

The V call is TRBV5-1, the J call TRBJ2-3, with D perhaps matching TRBD2 (6 bases). CDR3 length equals 15 residues. The V gene's germline CDR1 is SGHRS and CDR2 YFSETQ. The germline V and J ends were trimmed by 6 bases and 0 bases, with 14 bases remaining between them. CDR3 sequence reads: CASIYGGTSTDTQYF. For the CDR3, the DNA is TGCGCCAGCATCTATGGTGGGACTAGCACAGATACGCAGTATTTT.

The chain employs TRBV3-1 and TRBJ2-3; D is perhaps TRBD2 (6 bases). This CDR3 has 16 amino acids. The V gene's germline CDR1 is LGHDT and CDR2 YNNKEL (reference sequence). Trimming took 0 bases from V and 2 from J, leaving 12 bases between them. CDR3 amino acids: CASSQDPGLPTDTQYF. The DNA for the CDR3 is TGTGCCAGCAGCCAAGATCCGGGACTCCCCACAGATACGCAGTATTTT.

This rearrangement joins TRBV7-9 to TRBJ1-2, with 7 bases matching TRBD1. The ends lost 2 bases at V and 4 bases at J; junction bases unmatched: 10. The CDR3 has 16 residues. Germline V lookup: CDR1 SEHNR, CDR2 FQNEAQ (reference sequence). DNA of the CDR3: TGTGCCAGCAGCTTAACAGGGGCTGTTATTTCCTATGGCTACACCTTC. It translates to CASSLTGAVISYGYTF. The whole variable domain, filled in from reference TRBV7-9 and TRBJ1-2, reads DTGVSQNPRHKITKRGQNVTFRCDPISEHNRLYWYRQTLGQGPEFLTYFQNEAQLEKSRLLSDRFSAERPKGSFSTLEIQRTEQGDSAMYLCASSLTGAVISYGYTFGSGTRLTVV.

In this sample, this clonotype turned up a few times. The chain employs TRBV7-9 and TRBJ1-4, with 7 positions matching TRBD1. After removal of 0 bases from V and 6 bases from J, the junction contained 4 bases not matched to a gene. CDR1 and CDR2 (germline): SEHNR, FQNEAQ (reference sequence). The CDR3 length is 15 residues. CDR3 nucleotide sequence: TGTGCCAGCAGCTTAGCGAGGCAGGGGGATGAAAAACTGTTTTTT. It translates to CASSLARQGDEKLFF.

On this clonotype itself: At one of its ends the junction is not consistent with the germline gene, which may arise from a read error. For the CDR3, the DNA is TGTGCCAGCAGCCACCCAGACAGGGGAAGGGCTAATGAAAAACGGTTTTTT. It translates to CASSHPDRGRANEKRFF. The gene calls are TRBV7-9 and TRBJ1-4; 8 nucleotides align to TRBD1. The CDR3 extends over 17 amino acids. Looked up from germline, CDR1 is SEHNR and CDR2 is FQNEAQ (reference sequence).

The chain joins TRBV6-5 to TRBJ1-4; D might be TRBD1 (5 bases). Trimming removed 6 bases at V and 5 bases at J, with 13 bases between. This CDR3 has 14 amino acids. CDR1 and CDR2 from the germline V gene are MNHEY and SVGAGI. This CDR3 is CASRALGLNEKLFF. CDR3 bases: TGTGCCAGCAGGGCACTGGGGCTAAATGAAAAACTGTTTTTT.

This chain joins TRBV20-1 and TRBJ2-5; D possibly corresponds to TRBD2 (6 bases). CDR1 and CDR2 from the germline V gene are DFQATT and SNEGSKA (reference sequence). This CDR3 is 15 amino acids long. V was trimmed by 7 bases and J by 5 bases, leaving 23 bases between them. The CDR3 protein is CSGWEQRAPRETQYF. CDR3 DNA: TGCAGTGGGTGGGAGCAGCGGGCCCCCCGGGAGACCCAGTACTTC.

The chain recombines TRBV20-1 with TRBJ1-2; D perhaps matches TRBD1 (6 bases). Deletions cut 4 bases from V and 4 bases from J, with 13 bases between. CDR3 length equals 13 residues. CDR1 and CDR2 from the germline V gene are DFQATT and SNEGSKA (reference sequence). The CDR3 coding sequence is TGCAGTGCTAAGCAGACAGGCCGCTATGGCTACACCTTC. It translates to CSAKQTGRYGYTF.